This T cell receptor beta chain was profiled in a study of shared clonotypes between healthy human individuals. Notes on the study in general: Estimated richness was generally greater in naive than memory subsets. Among non-shared clonotypes, generation probabilities were lower than among those shared by all four donors. The authors sampled blood alone, and tissue repertoires likely differ.

Some clones are missing from TCRdb's copy, which holds only in-frame ones; the method was immunoSEQ multiplex PCR. Of just under 95,000 clones in the sample, about 70% are singletons; the top ten hold approximately 46%. Between the trimmed V and J ends, which lost 7 bases and 4 bases, there was a span of 20 bases. The CDR3 has 16 residues. CDR1 and CDR2 from the germline V gene are SNHLY and FYNNEI. A word on this clone: Antigen specificity is unknown.

The authors combined CD45RO+ cells with CCR7-negative CD45RA+ TemRA cells as CD8 memory. The rearrangement links TRBV2 to TRBJ1-3; D call uncertain. The sequence came from a man aged 25-45 years in good health. Specimen: memory CD8+ T cells sorted from blood. Described subset: CD45RO+ cells pooled with CCR7-negative TemRA cells. CDR3 protein: CASTPLWGSEGNTIYF. CDR3 bases: TGTGCCAGCACCCCATTGTGGGGTAGTGAGGGAAACACCATATATTTT.